One sample yielded the 16 T cell receptor beta chains listed below, sequenced in a study of cytomegalovirus exposure and HLA in healthy donors. The PCR made use of 60 Vbeta and 13 Jbeta primers. Repertoires were generated with immunoSEQ multiplex PCR, while TCRdb's copy carries only in-frame clones and drops some. The sample carries about 190,000 clones, around 79% recorded once. The sequenced sample was PBMCs. All receptors come from a woman aged 18-29 years in good health and CMV-seronegative.

The V and J genes are TRBV5-4 and TRBJ2-7; 14 bases line up with TRBD2. The CDR3 runs 16 residues. Germline trimming cut 0 bases from V and 7 bases from J; bases unmatched to any gene: 6. Germline CDR1 and CDR2: SGHNT and YYREEE (reference sequence). CDR3 sequence (DNA): TGTGCCAGCAGCTTGGAGTCGGGACTAGCGGGAGATGAGCAGTACTTC. This encodes CASSLESGLAGDEQYF.

J is TRBJ1-1 and V is TRBV28; D is perhaps TRBD1 (5 bases). The CDR3 has 14 amino acids. V lost 6 bases and J 2 bases, leaving 13 bases between the germline ends. Per germline, CDR1 MDHEN and CDR2 SYDVKM. CDR3 sequence reads: CASRTDSTNTEAFF. The CDR3 bases are TGTGCCAGCAGGACAGACAGTACCAACACTGAAGCTTTCTTT.

This chain uses TRBV5-6 with TRBJ1-3, with D perhaps TRBD1 (5 bases). Germline values: CDR1 SGHDT, CDR2 YYEEEE. V was trimmed by 1 base and J by 3 bases, leaving 8 bases between them. The CDR3 covers 14 residues. The CDR3 DNA reads as TGTGCCAGCAGCTTGTCAGGGTATGGAAACACCATATATTTT. This sequence encodes CASSLSGYGNTIYF.

V is TRBV28 and J is TRBJ1-1, with 8 bases that match TRBD1. The germline V gene has CDR1 MDHEN and CDR2 SYDVKM. This CDR3 contains 17 residues. Losses at the gene ends were 2 bases for V and 4 bases for J; bases not matched to a gene: 12. The chain's CDR3 is CASSLQGARELGTEAFF. The CDR3 DNA reads TGTGCCAGCAGTTTACAGGGGGCGCGTGAGTTGGGCACTGAAGCTTTCTTT. The entire variable domain, with the rest obtained from reference TRBV28 and TRBJ1-1, is as follows: DVKVTQSSRYLVKRTGEKVFLECVQDMDHENMFWYRQDPGLGLRLIYFSYDVKMKEKGDIPEGYSVSREKKERFSLILESASTNQTSMYLCASSLQGARELGTEAFFGQGTRLTVV.

The chain carries TRBV6-5 and TRBJ1-2; TRBD1 aligns across 8 bases. The V gene end was trimmed by 0 bases and the J gene end by 5 bases; junction bases not matched to a gene: 8. In germline, CDR1 is MNHEY, CDR2 SVGAGI. The CDR3 has 16 amino acids. The CDR3 region is CASSYSLGTGVYGYTF. CDR3 sequence (DNA): TGTGCCAGCAGTTACTCGCTAGGGACAGGAGTATATGGCTACACCTTC.

This clone has a single count. The chain is built from TRBV28 and TRBJ2-1; D remains ambiguous. In germline, CDR1 is MDHEN, CDR2 SYDVKM. Trimming took 3 bases from V and 6 from J, leaving 3 bases between them. CDR3 size: 11 residues. The CDR3: CASSFVNEQFF. For the CDR3, the DNA is TGTGCCAGCAGTTTCGTCAATGAGCAGTTCTTC.

V and J are TRBV28 and TRBJ2-3, with D perhaps TRBD2 (5 bases). Trimming took 3 bases from V and 5 from J, leaving 15 bases between them. The CDR3 runs 15 residues. Germline CDR1 and CDR2: MDHEN and SYDVKM. The CDR3 loop is CASSFVGAEGDTQYF. The DNA of the CDR3 is TGTGCCAGCAGTTTTGTCGGAGCCGAGGGAGATACGCAGTATTTT.

The chain uses TRBV27 and TRBJ1-4; TRBD1 might be the D (6 bases). Germline V CDR1 and CDR2: MNHEY, SMNVEV (reference sequence). The CDR3 runs 17 residues. Trimming left V 5 bases short and J 2 bases short, with 18 bases between. The CDR3 DNA sequence: TGTGCCAGCAGTCCCAAAAACAGGGTCGGGACTAATGAAAAACTGTTTTTT. Amino acid sequence: CASSPKNRVGTNEKLFF.

The gene calls are TRBV19 and TRBJ2-1, with a possible D match to TRBD2 (6 bases). Trimming removed 5 bases from V and 10 bases from J, with 9 bases in between. This CDR3 is 11 amino acids long. Per germline, CDR1 LNHDA and CDR2 SQIVND (reference sequence). This chain's CDR3 is CASSLSGEQFF. CDR3 in DNA: TGTGCCAGTAGTCTTAGCGGAGAGCAGTTCTTC.

V gene TRBV28 combines with J gene TRBJ1-6; TRBD1 is a possible D gene (5 bases). Germline V gene data show CDR1 as MDHEN and CDR2 as SYDVKM. The CDR3 is made up of 13 amino acids. Trimming took 6 bases from V and 10 from J, leaving 13 bases between them. CDR3 amino acids: CASRLPRGSPLHF. For the CDR3, the DNA is TGTGCCAGCAGGCTACCTAGGGGCTCACCCCTCCACTTT. The full variable domain, with the rest looked up from reference TRBV28 and TRBJ1-6, is DVKVTQSSRYLVKRTGEKVFLECVQDMDHENMFWYRQDPGLGLRLIYFSYDVKMKEKGDIPEGYSVSREKKERFSLILESASTNQTSMYLCASRLPRGSPLHFGNGTRLTVT.

V usage is TRBV6-4 and J usage is TRBJ2-3; 12 bases fit TRBD2. V lost 5 bases and J lost 5; bases outside the gene matches: 5. The CDR3 runs 15 residues. Germline CDR1 and CDR2: MRHNA and SNTAGT. The CDR3 loop reads CASSRLAGAGDTQYF. For the CDR3, the DNA is TGTGCCAGCAGTCGACTAGCGGGGGCGGGAGATACGCAGTATTTT.

The chain recombines TRBV14 with TRBJ1-2; 9 nucleotides agree with TRBD1. V dropped 1 base and J dropped 4; count of bases not matched to a gene: 4. Germline values: CDR1 SGHDN, CDR2 FVKESK. There are 15 residues in the CDR3. In DNA, the CDR3 is TGTGCCAGCAGCCAAGGAACAGGGGGCCTCTATGGCTACACCTTC. This gives the protein CASSQGTGGLYGYTF.

The chain couples TRBV9 to TRBJ2-7; TRBD1 agrees at 7 bases. Germline lookup yields CDR1 SGDLS and CDR2 YYNGEE. This CDR3 spans 17 amino acids. V lost 3 bases to trimming and J lost 5 bases; unmatched junction nucleotides: 17. The CDR3 DNA is TGTGCCAGCAGCGCTCAAGCCATGACAGGGTCTCTTAACGAGCAGTACTTC. This sequence encodes CASSAQAMTGSLNEQYF. The whole variable domain, remainder taken from reference TRBV9 and TRBJ2-7, is DSGVTQTPKHLITATGQRVTLRCSPRSGDLSVYWYQQSLDQGLQFLIQYYNGEERAKGNILERFSAQQFPDLHSELNLSSLELGDSALYFCASSAQAMTGSLNEQYFGPGTRLTVT.

The chain links TRBV7-3 to TRBJ2-2; D uncertain. The CDR3 is made up of 16 amino acids. V dropped 2 bases and J dropped 4 bases, with 14 bases sitting between them. Germline CDR1 reads SGHTA; CDR2 reads FQGTGA. CDR3: CASSLYPVPGTGELFF. In nucleotides, the CDR3 is TGTGCCAGCAGCTTATATCCGGTCCCGGGCACCGGGGAGCTGTTTTTT. Using reference TRBV7-3 and TRBJ2-2 for the parts outside the CDR3, the full variable domain is GAGVSQTPSNKVTEKGKYVELRCDPISGHTALYWYRQSLGQGPEFLIYFQGTGAADDSGLPNDRFFAVRPEGSVSTLKIQRTERGDSAVYLCASSLYPVPGTGELFFGEGSRLTVL.

This clone appeared once. V usage is TRBV6-5 and J usage is TRBJ1-3; TRBD1 might be the D (5 bases). The germline V gene has CDR1 MNHEY and CDR2 SVGAGI. CDR3 size: 15 residues. The V gene lost 2 bases and the J gene lost 0 bases, with 8 bases spanning the gap. Written as DNA, the CDR3 is TGTGCCAGCAGTTACAGGCAGGGCTCTGGAAACACCATATATTTT. It specifies CASSYRQGSGNTIYF.

V gene TRBV18 combines with J gene TRBJ1-6, with 7 bases that match TRBD1. J lost 5 bases, V lost 4 bases, and 11 bases had no gene match. Germline values: CDR1 KGHSH, CDR2 LQKENI. This CDR3 comprises 17 residues. CDR3 amino acids: CASSLNEQGSDNSPLHF. CDR3 DNA sequence: TGTGCCAGCTCACTAAACGAACAGGGGAGCGATAATTCACCCCTCCACTTT.